This is a list of T cell receptor beta chains from one sample in a study of T cell responses to AZD1222 COVID-19 vaccine. Produced via immunoSEQ multiplex PCR; TCRdb's table is partial and in-frame only. The sample includes roughly 100,000 clones, about 91% of them seen just once. This material consisted of peripheral blood, taken 28 days after the second AZD1222 dose. These receptors all stem from an adult who received the AZD1222 COVID-19 vaccine. Each CDR3 is given with its conserved first and last residue. The order of the fields is CDR3 protein, CDR3 DNA, J gene, D gene, clone size, V gene. D genes are given only for firm matches. Not all rows give a size; the values are once, few, many and, for expanded clones, a class.

CDR3: CAWELRHRGHSPLHF
DNA: TGTGCCTGGGAACTTCGACATCGGGGCCACTCACCCCTCCACTTT
J: TRBJ1-6
D: .
size: .
V: TRBV30

CDR3: CASSQGVGSEQYF
DNA: TGCGCCAGCAGTCAGGGGGTGGGAAGCGAGCAGTACTTC
J: TRBJ2-7
D: TRBD1
size: .
V: TRBV5-1

CDR3: CASSIARGSSTDTQYF
DNA: TGTGCCAGTAGTATCGCCCGGGGGTCTAGCACAGATACGCAGTATTTT
J: TRBJ2-3
D: .
size: .
V: TRBV19

CDR3: CASSLLAASYEQYF
DNA: TGTGCCAGCAGCTTACTAGCGGCCTCCTACGAGCAGTACTTC
J: TRBJ2-7
D: TRBD2
size: .
V: TRBV5-6

CDR3: CASSFPGPPNTGELFF
DNA: TGTGCCAGCAGTTTCCCGGGACCACCGAACACCGGGGAGCTGTTTTTT
J: TRBJ2-2
D: .
size: .
V: TRBV28

CDR3: CASSLEGGPSNQPQHF
DNA: TGTGCCAGCAGCTTAGAGGGTGGACCAAGCAATCAGCCCCAGCATTTT
J: TRBJ1-5
D: .
size: .
V: TRBV7-2

CDR3: CAWRWAKNYGYTF
DNA: TGTGCCTGGAGATGGGCAAAAAACTATGGCTACACCTTC
J: TRBJ1-2
D: .
size: .
V: TRBV30

CDR3: CASSWTGLYQETQYF
DNA: TGTGCCAGCAGTTGGACAGGGCTATACCAAGAGACCCAGTACTTC
J: TRBJ2-5
D: TRBD1
size: .
V: TRBV6-2/TRBV6-3

CDR3: CASSLGLAGGPRQFF
DNA: TGTGCCAGCAGCTTGGGACTAGCGGGAGGGCCTCGGCAGTTCTTC
J: TRBJ2-1
D: TRBD2
size: .
V: TRBV5-6

CDR3: CASSPLSSTDTQYF
DNA: TGTGCCAGCTCACCCCTCAGTTCCACAGATACGCAGTATTTT
J: TRBJ2-3
D: .
size: .
V: TRBV18

CDR3: CASSFRTGPPGELFF
DNA: TGTGCCAGCAGTTTTCGGACAGGGCCACCCGGGGAGCTGTTTTTT
J: TRBJ2-2
D: TRBD1
size: once
V: TRBV6-5

CDR3: CASSRGTSGYNEQFF
DNA: TGTGCCAGCTCACGCGGGACTAGTGGGTACAATGAGCAGTTCTTC
J: TRBJ2-1
D: TRBD2
size: few
V: TRBV18

CDR3: CAISEGGALMNTEAFF
DNA: TGTGCCATCAGTGAAGGTGGGGCTCTTATGAACACTGAAGCTTTCTTT
J: TRBJ1-1
D: .
size: .
V: TRBV10-3

CDR3: CASSIPPSFEQFF
DNA: TGTGCCAGTAGTATCCCACCTAGTTTTGAGCAGTTCTTC
J: TRBJ2-1
D: .
size: .
V: TRBV19

CDR3: CASSPGYGYTF
DNA: TGTGCCAGCAGCCCGGGATATGGCTACACCTTC
J: TRBJ1-2
D: .
size: .
V: TRBV7-8

CDR3: CASSLGQGRRGYTF
DNA: TGTGCCAGCAGTCTTGGACAGGGAAGGAGGGGCTACACCTTC
J: TRBJ1-2
D: TRBD1
size: .
V: TRBV27

CDR3: CASSPGQGAVAGELFF
DNA: TGTGCCAGCAGCCCCGGCCAGGGGGCTGTGGCCGGGGAGCTGTTTTTT
J: TRBJ2-2
D: TRBD1
size: .
V: TRBV7-9

CDR3: CASSYGPSNYGYTF
DNA: TGTGCCAGCAGTTACGGGCCCTCTAACTATGGCTACACCTTC
J: TRBJ1-2
D: .
size: .
V: TRBV6-5

CDR3: CASSPLDQGAGYGYTF
DNA: TGTGCCAGCTCACCACTAGATCAGGGGGCTGGCTATGGCTACACCTTC
J: TRBJ1-2
D: TRBD1
size: .
V: TRBV18

CDR3: CASSIPPTDRPRTEAFF
DNA: TGTGCCAGTAGTATCCCACCAACGGACAGGCCGAGGACTGAAGCTTTCTTT
J: TRBJ1-1
D: TRBD1
size: .
V: TRBV19

CDR3: CASSSWTGPTYGYTF
DNA: TGTGCCAGCAGTTCGTGGACAGGCCCTACCTATGGCTACACCTTC
J: TRBJ1-2
D: TRBD1
size: .
V: TRBV28

CDR3: CASSLRGGGRAAYEQYF
DNA: TGTGCCAGCAGTTTAAGGGGTGGCGGGAGGGCAGCATACGAGCAGTACTTC
J: TRBJ2-7
D: TRBD2
size: .
V: TRBV28

CDR3: CSVDRTSGTSLDTQYF
DNA: TGCAGCGTTGATCGGACTAGCGGGACTTCCCTAGATACGCAGTATTTT
J: TRBJ2-3
D: TRBD2
size: .
V: TRBV29-1

CDR3: CASIATTGAGGNTIYF
DNA: TGTGCCAGCATCGCCACAACAGGGGCAGGAGGAAACACCATATATTTT
J: TRBJ1-3
D: TRBD1
size: .
V: TRBV7-6

CDR3: CASSRTSGRVADTQYF
DNA: TGTGCCAGCAGCCGGACTAGCGGGAGGGTAGCAGATACGCAGTATTTT
J: TRBJ2-3
D: TRBD2
size: .
V: TRBV3-1/TRBV3-2

CDR3: CAISEQGAGSPLHF
DNA: TGTGCCATCAGTGAACAGGGGGCGGGGTCACCCCTCCACTTT
J: TRBJ1-6
D: TRBD1
size: .
V: TRBV10-3

CDR3: CASSLIVSSYNEQFF
DNA: TGTGCCAGCAGCTTAATCGTCAGCTCCTACAATGAGCAGTTCTTC
J: TRBJ2-1
D: .
size: .
V: TRBV7-3

CDR3: CASSFRGSSYEQYF
DNA: TGTGCCAGCAGCTTCAGGGGGAGCTCCTACGAGCAGTACTTC
J: TRBJ2-7
D: TRBD1
size: .
V: TRBV7-2

CDR3: CASTRTSGGNEQFF
DNA: TGTGCCAGCACGAGGACTTCGGGCGGCAATGAGCAGTTCTTC
J: TRBJ2-1
D: .
size: .
V: TRBV13

CDR3: CASSSGAETQYF
DNA: TGTGCCAGCAGTTCCGGGGCAGAGACCCAGTACTTC
J: TRBJ2-5
D: .
size: once
V: TRBV6-5

CDR3: CSVKRDYNEQFF
DNA: TGCAGCGTAAAGCGGGACTACAATGAGCAGTTCTTC
J: TRBJ2-1
D: TRBD2
size: .
V: TRBV29-1

CDR3: CASSQAYRGSYEQYF
DNA: TGTGCCAGCAGCCAAGCGTACAGGGGCTCCTACGAGCAGTACTTC
J: TRBJ2-7
D: TRBD1
size: .
V: TRBV14

CDR3: CASSREATGSYNEQFF
DNA: TGCGCCAGCAGCCGGGAAGCGACAGGCTCCTACAATGAGCAGTTCTTC
J: TRBJ2-1
D: .
size: .
V: TRBV4-1

CDR3: CASRVRGNGYTF
DNA: TGTGCCAGCAGAGTCCGAGGCAATGGCTACACCTTC
J: TRBJ1-2
D: .
size: .
V: TRBV28

CDR3: CASSFPGQGGYTF
DNA: TGTGCCAGCAGCTTTCCAGGACAGGGAGGCTACACCTTC
J: TRBJ1-2
D: TRBD1
size: .
V: TRBV7-2